These 32 T cell receptor beta chains share one sample of origin, sequenced in a study of response to subunit inactivated influenza vaccine. TCRdb reprocessed the RT-PCR reads with MiXCR, giving one entry per CDR3 protein. The data contain approximately 310,000 distinct CDR3 sequences, less than 25% of them singletons. Sequenced here: PBMCs from blood, sampled 21 months after vaccination. The source of these receptors is a man between 45 and 75 years old who received an inactivated influenza vaccine.

The V and J genes are TRBV12-3 or TRBV12-4 and TRBJ1-6; TRBD1 aligns across 8 bases. J lost 11 bases, V lost 6 bases, and 9 bases had no gene match. This CDR3 is built from 14 residues. In DNA form, the CDR3 reads TGTGCCAGCAGGCCCAGGACAGGGAGGACACCCCTCCACTTT. Translation gives CASRPRTGRTPLHF.

The gene calls are TRBV24-1 and TRBJ2-6, with a tentative D call TRBD1 (5 bases). The CDR3 sequence is 19 residues long. The germline V gene encodes CDR1 KGHDR and CDR2 SFDVKD. V dropped 0 bases and J dropped 0 bases, with 14 bases sitting between them. CDR3 DNA sequence: TGTGCCACCAGTGATTTGAGAAGGGGCCCCCGCTCTGGGGCCAACGTCCTGACTTTC. It is translated as CATSDLRRGPRSGANVLTF.

The rearrangement joins TRBV7-2 to TRBJ2-5; 7 nucleotides agree with TRBD1. Unmatched junction bases numbered 8, after V lost 5 bases and J lost 5 bases. Germline V gene data show CDR1 as SGHTA and CDR2 as FQGNSA. This CDR3 comprises 14 residues. The CDR3 protein is CASSTRGKVETQYF. The CDR3 DNA reads TGTGCCAGCAGCACCAGGGGGAAGGTCGAGACCCAGTACTTC.

J is TRBJ1-1 and V is TRBV12-3 or TRBV12-4; D possibly corresponds to TRBD1 (5 bases). This CDR3 spans 14 amino acids. Between the trimmed V and J ends, which lost 3 bases and 1 base, there was a span of 9 bases. CDR3 in amino acids: CASSFATANTEAFF. In DNA, the CDR3 is TGTGCCAGCAGTTTCGCGACAGCGAACACTGAAGCTTTCTTT.

This clonotype has only a few counts. The chain uses TRBV15 and TRBJ2-3, with 9 positions matching TRBD1. J gave up 1 base and V 0 bases, and 2 bases lay outside the gene matches. This CDR3 has 16 amino acids. In germline, CDR1 is LNHNV, CDR2 YYDKDF (reference sequence). CDR3 amino acids: CATSRDRTGGTDTQYF. CDR3 sequence (DNA): TGTGCCACCAGCAGAGATCGGACAGGGGGCACAGATACGCAGTATTTT.

The chain has TRBV12-3 or TRBV12-4 and TRBJ2-4; D call uncertain. This CDR3 contains 13 residues. The germline V and J ends were trimmed by 0 bases and 8 bases, with 8 bases remaining between them. The CDR3 region has the DNA TGTGCCAGCAGTTTAGCCCCTCGTGACATTCAGTACTTC. Its protein product is CASSLAPRDIQYF.

The sample holds a few counts of this clonotype. The rearrangement links TRBV9 to TRBJ2-7; D may be TRBD1 or TRBD2 (5 bases each). CDR1 and CDR2 from the germline V gene are SGDLS and YYNGEE. Trimming took off 4 bases at V and 4 bases at J, with 18 bases between the two ends. The CDR3 covers 15 residues. CDR3 sequence (DNA): TGTGCCAGCAGCAACCGGGACGCCAGCCAGTACGAGCAGTACTTC. It specifies CASSNRDASQYEQYF.

The V gene is TRBV4-3, the J gene TRBJ2-7; tentatively, D is TRBD1 (6 bases). CDR1 and CDR2 from the germline V gene are LGHNA and YSLEER. The CDR3 extends over 13 amino acids. V dropped 3 bases and J dropped 5 bases, with 11 bases sitting between them. The CDR3 reads CASSQQTGHEQYF. For the CDR3, the DNA is TGCGCCAGCAGCCAGCAAACAGGGCACGAGCAGTACTTC.

This clonotype appeared a few times. The chain carries TRBV7-2 and TRBJ1-2; the D is unclear. With 1 base removed from V and 8 bases from J, the gap between germline ends came to 8 bases. This CDR3 comprises 12 residues. Germline CDR1 reads SGHTA; CDR2 reads FQGNSA. This CDR3 is CASSLEIPGYTF. As DNA, the CDR3 is TGTGCCAGCAGCTTAGAAATTCCCGGCTACACCTTC.

This chain joins TRBV4-1 and TRBJ1-3; the D gene is possibly TRBD1 (5 bases). Germline V gives CDR1 MGHRA, CDR2 YSYEKL. This CDR3 is 16 amino acids long. The ends were cut back, 1 base at V and 4 bases at J, with 14 bases in the middle. The CDR3 sequence is CASSQGDPPGGNTIYF. DNA for the CDR3: TGCGCCAGCAGCCAAGGGGACCCTCCCGGCGGAAACACCATATATTTT.

The V call is TRBV24-1, the J call TRBJ1-1, with 9 bases matching TRBD1. CDR3 length: 15 amino acids. The V gene end was trimmed by 10 bases and the J gene end by 1 base; junction bases not matched to a gene: 9. Germline V gene lookup returns CDR1 KGHDR and CDR2 SFDVKD. CDR3: CATRDRVGGNTEAFF. CDR3 coding DNA: TGTGCCACGAGGGACAGGGTAGGGGGGAACACTGAAGCTTTCTTT.

In this sample, this clonotype turned up many times. This chain joins TRBV4-2 and TRBJ1-4; D ambiguous. Trimming removed 3 bases from V and 4 bases from J, with 12 bases in between. The CDR3 is made up of 15 amino acids. CDR1 is LGHNA, CDR2 YNFKEQ, per germline. The CDR3 protein is CASSHTGPLNEKLFF. As DNA, the CDR3 is TGTGCCAGCAGCCACACCGGGCCGCTTAATGAAAAACTGTTTTTT.

This clonotype was seen a handful of times. The chain carries TRBV6-2 or TRBV6-3 and TRBJ2-2; D is uncertain. The CDR3 is 17 amino acids. Trimming removed 4 bases at V and 0 bases at J, with 15 bases between. In germline, CDR1 is MNHEY, CDR2 SVGEGT. CDR3 region: CASSSNPLIANTGELFF. DNA for the CDR3: TGTGCCAGCAGTTCCAATCCCCTGATAGCGAACACCGGGGAGCTGTTTTTT.

The sample holds many counts of this clonotype. The chain recombines TRBV3-1 with TRBJ1-5; 7 bases align to TRBD1. The germline V gene has CDR1 LGHDT and CDR2 YNNKEL (reference sequence). The CDR3 is 14 residues long. V lost 3 bases, J lost 6 bases, and 5 bases stayed unmatched. In DNA form, the CDR3 reads TGTGCCAGCAGCCAGACAGGGAGTAGTCAGCCCCAGCATTTT. Translated, it gives CASSQTGSSQPQHF.

The rearrangement links TRBV6-1 to TRBJ2-3, with 13 bases lining up with TRBD2. In germline, CDR1 is MNHNS, CDR2 SASEGT. V was pared by 0 bases and J by 1 base, with 1 base of the junction left unmatched. This CDR3 has 17 residues. The CDR3: CASSEAGLAGGTDTQYF. Written as DNA, the CDR3 is TGTGCCAGCAGTGAAGCTGGACTAGCGGGGGGCACAGATACGCAGTATTTT.

The rearrangement joins TRBV5-5 to TRBJ2-5; TRBD1 matches 7 bases. The CDR3 has 16 residues. CDR1 and CDR2 (germline): SGHKS, YYEKEE (reference sequence). V lost 1 base and J lost 4; bases outside the gene matches: 10. CDR3 residues: CASSLSRQGRGETQYF. The CDR3 DNA is TGTGCCAGCAGCTTGTCACGACAGGGTAGAGGAGAGACCCAGTACTTC.

CDR3 bases: TGTGCCAGCAGCCCAGACAGGGGGGACTATGGCTACACCTTC. This translates into CASSPDRGDYGYTF. V and J are TRBV4-2 and TRBJ1-2; the match to TRBD1 covers 9 bases. Trimming took 4 bases from V and 3 from J; bases not matched to a gene: 3. Per the germline V gene, CDR1 is LGHNA and CDR2 is YNFKEQ. This CDR3 region has 14 residues.

The chain links TRBV3-1 to TRBJ2-1; 7 nucleotides line up with TRBD2. CDR3 length: 17 amino acids. V lost 0 bases, J lost 2 bases, and 7 bases stayed unmatched. CDR1 and CDR2 from the germline V gene are LGHDT and YNNKEL (reference sequence). CDR3 sequence reads: CASSQDFAGEAYNEQFF. For the CDR3, the DNA is TGTGCCAGCAGCCAAGATTTCGCGGGAGAGGCCTACAATGAGCAGTTCTTC.

This chain joins TRBV11-2 and TRBJ2-4; D is undetermined. The CDR3 is 16 residues long. Germline-derived CDR1 and CDR2 are SGHAT and FQNNGV. V gave up 1 base and J gave up 0 bases, with 10 bases separating them. The CDR3 loop is CASSLVTALAKNIQYF. CDR3 DNA sequence: TGTGCCAGCAGCTTAGTGACGGCTCTAGCCAAAAACATTCAGTACTTC.

V usage is TRBV4-3 and J usage is TRBJ2-4, with 10 bases matching TRBD2. Germline V gives CDR1 LGHNA, CDR2 YSLEER. The V segment lost 0 bases and the J segment 7 bases; nucleotides outside the gene matches: 6. This CDR3 is built from 16 residues. CDR3 nucleotides: TGCGCCAGCAGCCAAGATTCTAGCGGGAGTTTCAACATTCAGTACTTC. Translated, it gives CASSQDSSGSFNIQYF.

This clonotype was found many times. The V call is TRBV20-1, the J call TRBJ1-6; TRBD1 might be the D (6 bases). Trimming cost V 2 bases and J 10 bases, with 12 bases left between them. The CDR3 length is 13 residues. Germline V gene lookup returns CDR1 DFQATT and CDR2 SNEGSKA (reference sequence). The DNA for the CDR3 is TGCAGTGCTAGATTCAGGGGTTGGTCACCCCTCCACTTT. Translation: CSARFRGWSPLHF.

This clonotype was seen many times. The chain carries TRBV28 and TRBJ1-2; D is unresolved. The CDR3 spans 13 residues. V lost 6 bases, J lost 4 bases, and 12 bases lay in between. Germline values: CDR1 MDHEN, CDR2 SYDVKM. CDR3 in amino acids: CASSLTRTYGYTF. The CDR3 DNA reads as TGTGCCAGCAGCTTGACAAGGACCTATGGCTACACCTTC.

The V and J genes are TRBV5-1 and TRBJ2-4, with D possibly being TRBD1 (5 bases). This CDR3 region has 16 residues. Germline lookup yields CDR1 SGHRS and CDR2 YFSETQ. Trimming removed 4 bases at V and 10 bases at J, with 24 bases between. The CDR3 loop is CASSPSRQGLRRIQYF. DNA of the CDR3: TGCGCCAGCAGCCCTTCCCGTCAGGGCCTGCGTCGAATTCAGTACTTC. Looking up the rest from reference TRBV5-1 and TRBJ2-4 gives the full variable domain: KAGVTQTPRYLIKTRGQQVTLSCSPISGHRSVSWYQQTPGQGLQFLFEYFSETQRNKGNFPGRFSGRQFSNSRSEMNVSTLELGDSALYLCASSPSRQGLRRIQYFGAGTRLSVL.

The V call is TRBV7-2, the J call TRBJ2-3; no clear D gene. Trimming took off 5 bases at V and 3 bases at J, with 15 bases between the two ends. CDR1 is SGHTA, CDR2 FQGNSA, per germline. This CDR3 contains 15 residues. The CDR3 nucleotides read TGTGCCAGCAGCGACGTTGGGTATCGGACAGATACGCAGTATTTT. Translating gives CASSDVGYRTDTQYF.

The rearrangement uses TRBV20-1 and TRBJ1-1; D unclear. Germline values: CDR1 DFQATT, CDR2 SNEGSKA (reference sequence). V shed 1 base and J shed 1 base, with 7 bases lying between them. CDR3 length: 13 amino acids. The CDR3 sequence: CSARGQPNTEAFF. CDR3 nucleotides: TGCAGTGCTAGAGGGCAGCCGAACACTGAAGCTTTCTTT.

This clonotype was seen a few times. The rearrangement joins TRBV9 to TRBJ1-1, with TRBD1 matching over 8 bases. V lost 4 bases and J lost 3; bases outside the gene matches: 5. Per germline, CDR1 SGDLS and CDR2 YYNGEE. CDR3 length: 14 amino acids. DNA for the CDR3: TGTGCCAGCAGCACTACAGGGGGAGACACTGAAGCTTTCTTT. This encodes CASSTTGGDTEAFF.

The chain carries TRBV11-1 and TRBJ2-2; perhaps D is TRBD1 or TRBD2 (5 bases each). This CDR3 has 16 amino acids. Trimming pared 5 bases from V and 6 bases from J, leaving 19 bases between. CDR1 is SGHAT and CDR2 is FQDESV in the germline V gene (reference sequence). The CDR3 nucleotides read TGTGCCAGCAGCGCATACGTCGGGACCAGCGCCGGGGAGCTGTTTTTT. It specifies CASSAYVGTSAGELFF.

This clonotype was recorded a few times. The chain joins TRBV12-3 or TRBV12-4 to TRBJ2-5; D perhaps matches TRBD2 (6 bases). This CDR3 has 14 residues. V lost 8 bases, J lost 2 bases, and 15 bases lay in between. CDR3: CASGERAIQETQYF. CDR3 nucleotides: TGTGCCAGCGGCGAGCGGGCCATTCAAGAGACCCAGTACTTC.

This clonotype was picked up many times. This chain uses TRBV5-1 with TRBJ1-1, with 8 bases fitting TRBD1. In germline, CDR1 is SGHRS, CDR2 YFSETQ. The CDR3 extends over 14 amino acids. V trimming: 4 bases; J trimming: 0 bases; junction bases outside the gene matches: 2. The CDR3 sequence: CASSATGVNTEAFF. The CDR3 DNA is TGCGCCAGCAGCGCGACAGGGGTGAACACTGAAGCTTTCTTT.

A few counts support this clonotype. The V and J genes are TRBV7-9 and TRBJ2-2; D perhaps matches TRBD1 (5 bases). Trimming pared 5 bases from V and 0 bases from J, leaving 13 bases between. This CDR3 region has 16 residues. Germline V gene lookup returns CDR1 SEHNR and CDR2 FQNEAQ (reference sequence). The CDR3 spells CASSTAGRANTGELFF. DNA for the CDR3: TGTGCCAGCAGCACGGCCGGCAGGGCGAACACCGGGGAGCTGTTTTTT.

The rearrangement uses TRBV27 and TRBJ2-7; D might be TRBD1 (5 bases). V lost 0 bases and J 0 bases, leaving 12 bases between the germline ends. The V gene's germline CDR1 is MNHEY and CDR2 SMNVEV (reference sequence). The CDR3 has 16 amino acids. Written as DNA, the CDR3 is TGTGCCAGCAGTTTATCCCCAGGGATGAGCTCCTACGAGCAGTACTTC. This translates into CASSLSPGMSSYEQYF.

V gene TRBV12-5 combines with J gene TRBJ1-1; D is uncertain. The ends were cut back, 10 bases at V and 10 bases at J, with 34 bases in the middle. The germline V gene has CDR1 LGHNT and CDR2 FRNRAP. This CDR3 is built from 17 residues. CDR3 protein: CANGRTPRRIQLLGAFF. The CDR3 DNA reads TGTGCTAATGGCCGAACTCCTCGGAGGATTCAGCTTTTGGGAGCTTTCTTT.